This record covers a single TCR beta chain. Its antigen is unknown. Per-base quality was not reported, and no clone a single base away is much larger than it. Patients with autoimmune disease history or receiving systemic immunosuppression were excluded from the trial. Peripheral blood for TCR sequencing was collected from all dose cohorts at baseline, on cycle 4 day 1, and on cycle 7 day 1. The samples were drawn from a first-in-human, open-label, multicenter phase I dose-escalation trial of ivuxolimab. Adults with locally advanced or metastatic head and neck squamous cell, hepatocellular, melanoma or renal cell carcinoma were enrolled in the trial. Before TCR sequencing, CD4+ and CD8+ T cells were separately sorted from peripheral blood. The junction carries 9 bases between V and J, which are trimmed by 4 bases and 5 bases respectively. Reading the germline V gene gives CDR1 SNHLY and CDR2 FYNNEI. From the cysteine through the phenylalanine, the CDR3 covers 13 amino acids. Kept here is only the CDR3 DNA, which spans 39 bases and is read in frame from base 1.

The sample originates from a study of OX40 agonist ivuxolimab in advanced cancers. For context, the study as a whole: Ivuxolimab was an agonistic, fully human IgG2 monoclonal antibody directed against OX40 (CD134), a costimulatory receptor. Patients were allowed to have had prior anti-PD-1, anti-PD-L1 or anti-CTLA-4 therapy, and around 37% of the dose-escalation patients had previously received checkpoint inhibitors. Of the roughly 52 dose-escalation patients, hepatocellular carcinoma was present in 19, melanoma in around 15, renal cell carcinoma in 9 and head and neck cancer in 9. Partial responses occurred in three dose-escalation patients: two with cutaneous melanoma and one with hepatocellular carcinoma. Intravenous ivuxolimab was administered to patients every 2 weeks at six dose levels: 0.01, 0.1, 0.3, 1.5, 3 and 10 mg/kg. The paper reports the monotherapy dose-escalation portion (N = 52 patients) of the phase I ivuxolimab trial. The dose-escalation cohort was roughly 80% male with a mean age of about 60 years, ranging from roughly 23 to 85. Peripheral TCRbeta sequencing aimed to test whether ivuxolimab altered TCR sequence diversity and caused clonal T-cell expansion. Study-wide conclusions, independent of this receptor: At doses of 0.1 to 3.0 mg/kg, clonal expansion of both CD4+ and CD8+ blood T cells was observed from baseline to week 6. Low levels of normalized T-cell clonal expansion were also seen in some patients who did not respond. Partial responders in the 0.1-3.0 mg/kg groups had among the lowest normalized peripheral clonal expansion, especially among CD8+ T cells. The antigen specificity of the clonally expanded peripheral T cells was not determined. On average, CD8+ T cells showed more expanded clones than CD4+ T cells after ivuxolimab.

For sequencing of the TCRbeta CDR3 region, genomic DNA was extracted from the sorted cells. The immunoSEQ Assay was used to sequence the TCRbeta CDR3 regions. The table comes from immuneACCESS by way of TCRdb, which keeps in-frame sequences with V and J called. Part of the clones is missing from these tables; in studies checked, under half for an unresolved V gene and the rest for unknown reasons. For this sample the table gives roughly 68,000 clones, of which about 88% were detected only once. The top ten constitute 3% to 4% of the sample. The sequences come from CD4+ or CD8+ T cells sorted from blood, collected in a trial of the OX40 agonist ivuxolimab. Recombination linked TRBV2 to TRBJ1-5; the D gene is unclear. The TCR originated in an adult with an advanced solid tumor such as melanoma, head and neck, liver or kidney cancer. CDR3 sequence: CASSAEGYQPQHF. The nucleotide sequence reads as follows: TGTGCCAGCAGTGCCGAGGGTTATCAGCCCCAGCATTTT.